A single sample gave rise to the 31 T cell receptor beta chains below, sequenced in a study of cytomegalovirus exposure and HLA in healthy donors. This PCR relied on a set of 60 Vbeta primers and 13 Jbeta primers. Repertoires were generated with immunoSEQ multiplex PCR, while TCRdb's copy carries only in-frame clones and drops some. Recorded for this sample: about 150,000 clones. The source material was PBMCs. The receptor set was obtained from a woman between 45 and 65 years old in good health and CMV-seronegative.

The chain uses TRBV6-5 and TRBJ2-1; TRBD2 agrees at 12 bases. The CDR3 has 14 amino acids. J lost 10 bases, V lost 5 bases, and 6 bases had no gene match. Germline CDR1 is MNHEY and CDR2 is SVGAGI. The CDR3 DNA reads as TGTGCCAGCAGTGGAGGGACTAGCGGGCGAGAGCAGTTCTTC. Its translation is CASSGGTSGREQFF.

The gene calls are TRBV6-1 and TRBJ2-2; the match to TRBD1 covers 7 bases. With 7 bases clipped from V and 2 bases from J, the junction kept 4 bases outside the gene matches. Per germline, CDR1 MNHNS and CDR2 SASEGT. The CDR3 spans 14 residues. CDR3 residues: CASNWDSNTGELFF. Written as DNA, the CDR3 is TGTGCCAGCAACTGGGACAGCAACACCGGGGAGCTGTTTTTT.

Turning to this clone: Other nucleotide sequences from this sample produce the same CDR3. The V gene is TRBV9, the J gene TRBJ2-1; a weak D match, TRBD1 (6 bases). V dropped 3 bases and J dropped 0 bases, with 10 bases sitting between them. CDR1 and CDR2 from the germline V gene are SGDLS and YYNGEE. The CDR3 consists of 15 residues. The CDR3 here is CASSAGTSSYNEQFF. The CDR3 DNA reads as TGTGCCAGCAGCGCCGGGACAAGCTCCTACAATGAGCAGTTCTTC.

The chain employs TRBV5-1 and TRBJ1-2; D unresolved. Germline CDR1 is SGHRS and CDR2 is YFSETQ. This CDR3 comprises 15 residues. V lost 0 bases and J lost 7, with 16 bases in between. The chain's CDR3 is CASSLGDMPGFGYTF. The CDR3 bases are TGCGCCAGCAGCTTGGGAGACATGCCAGGATTTGGCTACACCTTC.

The V call is TRBV5-1, the J call TRBJ2-1; 8 bases align to TRBD2. CDR1 and CDR2 from the germline V gene are SGHRS and YFSETQ. The CDR3 is 16 amino acids. V shed 3 bases and J 5 bases; nucleotides not matched to a gene: 10. This CDR3 reads CASSSRGGRSDNEQFF. As DNA, the CDR3 is TGCGCCAGCAGCTCACGCGGGGGGAGATCCGACAATGAGCAGTTCTTC.

The rearrangement links TRBV11-2 to TRBJ2-7; a possible D gene is TRBD2 (5 bases). CDR1 and CDR2 (germline): SGHAT, FQNNGV. The CDR3 consists of 15 residues. V lost 1 base to trimming and J lost 0 bases, with 10 bases between them. As DNA, the CDR3 is TGTGCCAGCAGCTTAGGGATGGGGAGCTCCTACGAGCAGTACTTC. Translated: CASSLGMGSSYEQYF.

The genes are TRBV6-5 and TRBJ2-1; perhaps TRBD2 as D (7 bases). The CDR3 is made up of 16 amino acids. Germline values: CDR1 MNHEY, CDR2 SVGAGI. The V and J ends lost 0 bases and 3 bases respectively, with 12 bases between them. CDR3 amino acids: CASSYSGGGIYNEQFF. In DNA, the CDR3 is TGTGCCAGCAGTTACTCTGGGGGGGGCATCTACAATGAGCAGTTCTTC.

The CDR3 region has the DNA TGTGCCAGCAGCATCACGGGGGTCAATGAGCAGTTCTTC. This codes for CASSITGVNEQFF. The rearrangement joins TRBV7-9 to TRBJ2-1, with D perhaps matching TRBD2 (6 bases). Germline CDR1 SEHNR, CDR2 FQNEAQ (reference sequence). Trimming took off 5 bases at V and 6 bases at J, with 11 bases between the two ends. The CDR3 is 13 residues long.

A note on this clone: A junction boundary mismatches the germline segment, possibly from a read error. V is TRBV7-9 and J is TRBJ1-1; the D gene is possibly TRBD1 (5 bases). Germline V gives CDR1 SEHNR, CDR2 FQNEAQ (reference sequence). This CDR3 spans 13 amino acids. The CDR3 sequence: CASIQVGNSEAFF. CDR3 sequence (DNA): TGTGCCAGCATACAGGTTGGGAACTCTGAAGCTTTCTTT.

This chain's CDR3 is CASSLAGRANTGELFF. As DNA, the CDR3 is TGTGCCAGCAGCTTGGCCGGTCGTGCGAACACCGGGGAGCTGTTTTTT. The V gene is TRBV5-6, the J gene TRBJ2-2; D call uncertain. Per the germline V gene, CDR1 is SGHDT and CDR2 is YYEEEE. V was trimmed by 0 bases and J by 0 bases, leaving 9 bases between them. The CDR3 loop spans 16 amino acids.

The rearrangement uses TRBV4-2 and TRBJ1-1, with TRBD1 matching over 11 bases. The CDR3 runs 16 residues. Germline CDR1 is LGHNA and CDR2 is YNFKEQ. Trimming removed 2 bases from V and 5 bases from J; junction bases left unmatched: 7. The CDR3 nucleotides are TGTGCCAGCAGCCAACGGGGACAGGGGGGAACGACTGAAGCTTTCTTT. It codes for CASSQRGQGGTTEAFF.

V usage is TRBV2 and J usage is TRBJ1-6, with 9 positions matching TRBD1. Trimming removed 6 bases from V and 6 bases from J; junction bases left unmatched: 3. Per the germline V gene, CDR1 is SNHLY and CDR2 is FYNNEI. The CDR3 covers 14 residues. Here the CDR3 DNA reads TGTGCCAGCAGCCCGGACAGGGGTAATTCACCCCTCCACTTT. This codes for CASSPDRGNSPLHF. The full variable domain, completed using reference TRBV2 and TRBJ1-6, is EPEVTQTPSHQVTQMGQEVILRCVPISNHLYFYWYRQILGQKVEFLVSFYNNEISEKSEIFDDQFSVERPDGSNFTLKIRSTKLEDSAMYFCASSPDRGNSPLHFGNGTRLTVT.

The rearrangement joins TRBV7-2 to TRBJ2-7, with 7 bases that match TRBD1. Germline V gives CDR1 SGHTA, CDR2 FQGNSA. V trimming: 1 base; J trimming: 0 bases; junction bases outside the gene matches: 3. The CDR3 contains 15 residues. The CDR3 sequence is CASSLGTGLSYEQYF. CDR3 sequence (DNA): TGTGCCAGCAGCTTAGGGACAGGCCTCTCCTACGAGCAGTACTTC.

The rearrangement joins TRBV5-4 to TRBJ2-1; D remains unclear. Trimming took off 2 bases at V and 0 bases at J, with 9 bases between the two ends. CDR1 and CDR2 (germline): SGHNT, YYREEE (reference sequence). The CDR3 has 15 amino acids. The CDR3 here is CASSFDFSSYNEQFF. CDR3 nucleotides: TGTGCCAGCAGCTTCGACTTTAGCTCCTACAATGAGCAGTTCTTC.

The chain links TRBV10-3 to TRBJ2-7, with D perhaps TRBD2 (5 bases). The V end was cut by 1 base, the J end by 5 bases, with 6 bases between. Germline CDR1 is ENHRY and CDR2 is SYGVKD. The CDR3 is made up of 12 amino acids. CDR3 in DNA: TGTGCCATCAGTGAGTGGGGAGACGAGCAGTACTTC. This gives the protein CAISEWGDEQYF.

V and J are TRBV5-1 and TRBJ2-4, with TRBD1 as a possible D gene (6 bases). The V and J ends lost 4 bases and 0 bases respectively, with 11 bases between them. CDR1 is SGHRS, CDR2 YFSETQ, per germline. The CDR3 is 15 amino acids. Here the CDR3 reads CASSRTDVAKNIQYF. CDR3 sequence (DNA): TGCGCCAGCAGCCGGACAGATGTAGCCAAAAACATTCAGTACTTC.

The chain is built from TRBV5-5 and TRBJ1-6, with D possibly matching TRBD1 (5 bases). Germline V CDR1 and CDR2: SGHKS, YYEKEE (reference sequence). CDR3 length: 16 residues. V gave up 2 bases and J gave up 2 bases, with 11 bases separating them. As DNA, the CDR3 is TGTGCCAGCAGCTTCGCAGGGACTGCCTATAATTCACCCCTCCACTTT. This encodes CASSFAGTAYNSPLHF.

The chain links TRBV6-5 to TRBJ2-1; tentatively, D is TRBD1 (6 bases). V was pared by 8 bases and J by 10 bases, with 18 bases between. This CDR3 has 13 residues. CDR1 MNHEY and CDR2 SVGAGI come from the germline V gene. The CDR3 nucleotides are TGTGCCAGCTTCTCAGGGGTGTCGAGGGAGCAGTTCTTC. Amino acid sequence: CASFSGVSREQFF.

This sequence joins TRBV7-8 and TRBJ2-7, with a possible D match to TRBD2 (5 bases). This CDR3 has 14 amino acids. CDR1 is SGHVS and CDR2 is FQNEAQ in the germline V gene. V lost 3 bases and J lost 3, with 12 bases in between. The CDR3 loop reads CASSFLRAGYEQYF. The CDR3 nucleotides read TGTGCCAGCAGCTTTCTTAGGGCGGGCTACGAGCAGTACTTC.

The chain recombines TRBV6-1 with TRBJ1-2, with a tentative D call TRBD1 (6 bases). V lost 3 bases and J 4 bases, leaving 12 bases between the germline ends. The CDR3 length is 14 residues. Germline values: CDR1 MNHNS, CDR2 SASEGT. CDR3 in amino acids: CASSDGGLGYGYTF. CDR3 bases: TGTGCCAGCAGTGACGGGGGGCTAGGCTATGGCTACACCTTC.

J is TRBJ1-4 and V is TRBV7-9; D is uncertain. This CDR3 is built from 16 residues. The germline CDR1 and CDR2 sequences are SEHNR and FQNEAQ (reference sequence). The V gene lost 1 base and the J gene lost 8 bases, with 17 bases spanning the gap. The CDR3 DNA is TGTGCCAGCAGCTTAGTTCTCGGGGAAGGAAAAGAAAAACTGTTTTTT. It translates to CASSLVLGEGKEKLFF.

The chain joins TRBV6-5 to TRBJ1-1; perhaps TRBD1 as D (5 bases). V gave up 0 bases and J gave up 0 bases, with 11 bases separating them. The CDR3 sequence is 16 residues long. CDR1 is MNHEY, CDR2 SVGAGI, per germline. The CDR3 region has the DNA TGTGCCAGCAGTTACTCCGGACATTTGTTGAACACTGAAGCTTTCTTT. This codes for CASSYSGHLLNTEAFF.

This rearrangement joins TRBV4-3 to TRBJ1-1, with D possibly matching TRBD1 (6 bases). V was pared by 0 bases and J by 2 bases, with 13 bases between. CDR1 is LGHNA and CDR2 is YSLEER in the germline V gene. CDR3 length: 16 amino acids. The CDR3 sequence is CASSQDFGQTNTEAFF. CDR3 DNA: TGCGCCAGCAGCCAAGATTTTGGACAGACTAACACTGAAGCTTTCTTT.

The chain couples TRBV28 to TRBJ2-7; D is possibly TRBD1 (7 bases). Germline V lookup: CDR1 MDHEN, CDR2 SYDVKM. CDR3 length: 15 residues. Trimming took off 3 bases at V and 2 bases at J, with 14 bases between the two ends. The CDR3 is CASSFQGRGAYEQYF. CDR3 nucleotide sequence: TGTGCCAGCAGTTTTCAAGGCAGGGGGGCCTACGAGCAGTACTTC.

The chain combines TRBV15 with TRBJ2-7, with 7 positions matching TRBD1. The CDR3 is made up of 15 amino acids. CDR1 LNHNV and CDR2 YYDKDF come from the germline V gene (reference sequence). The junction had 9 bases not matched to a gene; V was cut back by 3 bases and J by 4 bases. The CDR3 sequence is CATSSTIGTVYEQYF. The CDR3 DNA reads as TGTGCCACCAGCAGCACTATCGGGACAGTGTACGAGCAGTACTTC.

The chain has TRBV4-1 and TRBJ1-3; the D gene is possibly TRBD1 (6 bases). CDR1 MGHRA and CDR2 YSYEKL come from the germline V gene. The CDR3 has 16 residues. The V and J ends lost 0 bases and 3 bases respectively, with 12 bases between them. The CDR3 DNA follows: TGCGCCAGCAGCCAAGATCGCGGGGGGCTTGGAAACACCATATATTTT. It codes for CASSQDRGGLGNTIYF.

The V call is TRBV4-1, the J call TRBJ2-1; no clear D. Germline lookup yields CDR1 MGHRA and CDR2 YSYEKL. The CDR3 runs 15 residues. V was trimmed by 2 bases and J by 8 bases, leaving 16 bases between them. The CDR3 sequence: CASSQQIAQSYEQFF. The CDR3 DNA follows: TGCGCCAGCAGCCAACAAATAGCCCAAAGCTATGAGCAGTTCTTC.

The chain carries TRBV28 and TRBJ2-2, with TRBD2 matching over 9 bases. The CDR3 is 17 amino acids. Trimming removed 2 bases from V and 5 bases from J; junction bases left unmatched: 9. Germline CDR1 is MDHEN and CDR2 is SYDVKM. For the CDR3, the DNA is TGTGCCAGCAGTTTAAGACCCGGCGGGGGGGTGACCGGGGAGCTGTTTTTT. The encoded protein is CASSLRPGGGVTGELFF.

The chain links TRBV30 to TRBJ1-1; tentative D call: TRBD1 (5 bases). Deletions cut 2 bases from V and 1 base from J, with 14 bases between. This CDR3 region has 15 residues. Germline V CDR1 and CDR2: GTSNPN, SVGIG (reference sequence). CDR3 amino acids: CAWSRVETANTEAFF. In DNA form, the CDR3 reads TGTGCCTGGAGTAGGGTAGAGACAGCGAACACTGAAGCTTTCTTT.

The chain has TRBV19 and TRBJ2-7, with 9 bases matching TRBD1. The CDR3 extends over 16 amino acids. From germline, CDR1 is LNHDA and CDR2 SQIVND (reference sequence). After removal of 4 bases from V and 0 bases from J, the junction contained 7 bases not matched to a gene. CDR3 coding DNA: TGTGCCAGTAGTACTAGGACAGGGGATATCTCCTACGAGCAGTACTTC. Translating gives CASSTRTGDISYEQYF.

The rearrangement uses TRBV4-3 and TRBJ2-7; 7 bases line up with TRBD2. Germline loops: CDR1 LGHNA, CDR2 YSLEER. The CDR3 runs 16 residues. V dropped 0 bases and J dropped 1; count of bases not matched to a gene: 6. CDR3 loop: CASSQEGASGSYEQYF. CDR3 in DNA: TGCGCCAGCAGCCAAGAAGGGGCTAGCGGATCCTACGAGCAGTACTTC.